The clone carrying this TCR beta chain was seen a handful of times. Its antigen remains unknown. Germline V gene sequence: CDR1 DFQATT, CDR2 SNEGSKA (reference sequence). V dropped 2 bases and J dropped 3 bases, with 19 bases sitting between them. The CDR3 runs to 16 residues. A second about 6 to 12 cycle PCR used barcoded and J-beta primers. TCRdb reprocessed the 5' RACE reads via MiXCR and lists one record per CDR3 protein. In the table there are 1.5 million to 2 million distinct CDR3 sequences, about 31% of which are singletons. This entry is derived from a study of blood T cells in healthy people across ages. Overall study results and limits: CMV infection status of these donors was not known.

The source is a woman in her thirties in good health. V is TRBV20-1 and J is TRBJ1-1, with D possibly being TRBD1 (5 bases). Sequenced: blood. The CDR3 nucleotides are TGCAGTGCTAGATACCCCGGGACGGTGGGGGACACTGAAGCTTTCTTT. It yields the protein CSARYPGTVGDTEAFF.